Here is one T cell receptor (beta chain) with its context. Its antigen is currently unknown. This CDR3 is built from 16 residues. CDR1 is MGHRA and CDR2 is YSYEKL in the germline V gene. V was shortened by 1 base and J by 5 bases, with 14 bases between the two germline ends. A second PCR of 7 to 11 cycles used a sample-barcoded 5' primer and a J-beta primer mix. Any given sample supplied a minimum of 3 million CDR3-containing paired-end reads. TCRdb re-called the 5' RACE reads with MiXCR, one entry per CDR3 protein. The data contain 1.4 million to 1.5 million distinct CDR3 sequences, approximately 38% of them seen just once; the ten biggest clones take up 7.9%. The sample belongs to a study of blood T cells in healthy people across ages. General study results and limits: Roughly linear declines in TCR beta diversity per million T cells occurred with age. Long-lived and aged donors differed, with more naive CD4+ cells and higher diversity in the long-lived.

This sequence joins TRBV4-1 and TRBJ2-2, with D tentatively TRBD2 (6 bases). Input material: blood. The sequence derives from a woman aged 18-29 years in good health. CDR3 protein: CASSQGLLGGTGELFF. The CDR3 DNA sequence: TGCGCCAGCAGCCAAGGTCTCCTGGGAGGTACCGGGGAGCTGTTTTTT.